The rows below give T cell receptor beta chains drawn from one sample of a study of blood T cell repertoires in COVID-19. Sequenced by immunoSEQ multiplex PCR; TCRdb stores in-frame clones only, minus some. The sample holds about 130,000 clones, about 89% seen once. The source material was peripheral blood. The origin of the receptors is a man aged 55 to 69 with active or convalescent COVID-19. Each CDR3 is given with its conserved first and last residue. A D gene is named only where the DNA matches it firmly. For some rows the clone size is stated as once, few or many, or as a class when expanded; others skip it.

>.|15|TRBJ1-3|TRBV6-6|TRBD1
CASSYPGGVGNTIYF
TGTGCCAGCAGTTACCCAGGGGGCGTTGGAAACACCATATATTTT
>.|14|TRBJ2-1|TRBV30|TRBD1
CAWASGTGYNEQFF
TGTGCCTGGGCGAGCGGGACAGGGTACAATGAGCAGTTCTTC
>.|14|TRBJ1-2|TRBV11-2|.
CASRGLGPGYGYTF
TGTGCCAGCAGGGGATTGGGGCCCGGCTATGGCTACACCTTC
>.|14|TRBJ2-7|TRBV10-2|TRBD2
CASTRLAGTYEQYF
TGCGCCAGCACGAGACTAGCGGGCACCTACGAGCAGTACTTC
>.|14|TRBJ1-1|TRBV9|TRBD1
CASSATGSDTEAFF
TGTGCCAGCAGCGCGACAGGGTCGGACACTGAAGCTTTCTTT
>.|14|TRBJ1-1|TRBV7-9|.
CASSLGQVNTEAFF
TGTGCCAGCAGCTTAGGACAGGTGAACACTGAAGCTTTCTTT
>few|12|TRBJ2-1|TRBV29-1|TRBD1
CSVEDLTGGQFF
TGCAGCGTTGAAGATTTGACAGGGGGGCAGTTCTTC
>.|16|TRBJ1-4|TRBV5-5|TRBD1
CASSSRFDRGSEKLFF
TGTGCCAGCAGCTCAAGATTCGACAGGGGAAGTGAAAAACTGTTTTTT
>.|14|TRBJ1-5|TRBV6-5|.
CASHTGFLNQPQHF
TGTGCCTCCCACACCGGGTTCCTCAATCAGCCCCAGCATTTT
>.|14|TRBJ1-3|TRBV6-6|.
CASRTGGSGNTIYF
TGTGCCAGTCGGACGGGGGGCTCTGGAAACACCATATATTTT
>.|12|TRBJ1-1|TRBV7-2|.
CASSRTGSAAFF
TGTGCCAGCAGCCGAACAGGGAGCGCAGCTTTCTTT
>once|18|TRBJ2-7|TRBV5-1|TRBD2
CASSPSILAGASSYEQYF
TGCGCCAGCAGCCCCTCAATCCTAGCGGGAGCGTCCTCCTACGAGCAGTACTTC
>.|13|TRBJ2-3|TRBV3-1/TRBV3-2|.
CASSPYHTDTQYF
TGTGCCAGCAGCCCCTATCACACAGATACGCAGTATTTT
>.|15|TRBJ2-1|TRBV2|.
CASSGAGIAYNEQFF
TGTGCCAGCAGCGGGGCGGGAATAGCCTACAATGAGCAGTTCTTC
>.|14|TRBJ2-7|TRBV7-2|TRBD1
CASSWRQGPYEQYF
TGTGCCAGCAGCTGGCGACAGGGGCCCTACGAGCAGTACTTC
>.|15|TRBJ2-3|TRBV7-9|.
CASSSREVSTDTQYF
TGTGCCAGCAGTAGTAGGGAGGTGAGCACAGATACGCAGTATTTT
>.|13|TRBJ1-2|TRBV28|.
CASSGGNNPSYTF
TGTGCCAGCAGCGGAGGGAATAATCCCTCCTACACCTTC
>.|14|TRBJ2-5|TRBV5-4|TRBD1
CASSYTGVQETQYF
TGTGCCAGCAGCTATACAGGGGTTCAAGAGACCCAGTACTTC
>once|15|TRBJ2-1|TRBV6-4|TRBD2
CASSENSAGRNEQFF
TGTGCCAGCAGTGAGAATAGCGCCGGGAGGAATGAGCAGTTCTTC
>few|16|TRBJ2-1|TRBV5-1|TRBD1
CASSFSQGSSYNEQFF
TGCGCCAGCAGCTTCTCACAGGGGAGCTCCTACAATGAGCAGTTCTTC
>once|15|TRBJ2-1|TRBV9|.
CASSVGLTPPNEQFF
TGTGCCAGCAGCGTAGGGCTTACACCTCCCAATGAGCAGTTCTTC
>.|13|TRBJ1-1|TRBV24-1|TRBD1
CATSGQFGTEAFF
TGTGCCACGTCGGGACAGTTCGGGACTGAAGCTTTCTTT
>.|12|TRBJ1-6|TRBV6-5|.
CASTPYTGPLHF
TGTGCCAGCACCCCGTACACGGGGCCCCTCCACTTT
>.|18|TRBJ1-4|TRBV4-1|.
CASSQDLQGYATNEKLFF
TGCGCCAGCAGCCAAGATCTGCAGGGCTATGCAACTAATGAAAAACTGTTTTTT
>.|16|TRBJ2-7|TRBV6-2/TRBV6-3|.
CASSYDQGRWSYEQYF
TGTGCCAGCAGTTACGATCAGGGCAGGTGGTCCTACGAGCAGTACTTC
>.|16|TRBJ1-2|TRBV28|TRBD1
CASSLGQGADVYGYTF
TGTGCCAGCAGTTTGGGACAGGGGGCGGATGTTTATGGCTACACCTTC
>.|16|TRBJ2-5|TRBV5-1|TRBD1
CASSLSTGGVGETQYF
TGCGCCAGCAGCTTGTCCACAGGGGGCGTAGGGGAGACCCAGTACTTC
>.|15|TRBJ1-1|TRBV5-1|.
CASSSQGMENTEAFF
TGCGCCAGCAGCTCACAGGGAATGGAGAACACTGAAGCTTTCTTT
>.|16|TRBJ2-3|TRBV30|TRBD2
CAWSVGLAGGSDTQYF
TGTGCCTGGAGTGTTGGACTAGCGGGAGGGTCAGATACGCAGTATTTT
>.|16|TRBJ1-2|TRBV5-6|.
CASSLVDSRSSYGYTF
TGTGCCAGCAGCTTGGTTGACAGCCGAAGCTCGTATGGCTACACCTTC
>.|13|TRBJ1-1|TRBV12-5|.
CASGSETSTEAFF
TGTGCTAGTGGTTCCGAGACAAGCACTGAAGCTTTCTTT
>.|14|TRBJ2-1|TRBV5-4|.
CASSLVGEYNEQFF
TGTGCCAGCAGCTTGGTCGGGGAATACAATGAGCAGTTCTTC
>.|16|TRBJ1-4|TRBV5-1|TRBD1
CASSLGQGADNEKLFF
TGCGCCAGCAGTCTAGGACAGGGGGCCGATAATGAAAAACTGTTTTTT
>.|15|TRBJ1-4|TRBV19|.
CASSMGGGTNEKLFF
TGTGCCAGTAGTATGGGAGGGGGTACTAATGAAAAACTGTTTTTT
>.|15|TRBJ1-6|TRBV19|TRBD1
CASSTTRQGNSPLHF
TGTGCCAGTAGTACAACCCGACAGGGAAATTCACCCCTCCACTTT
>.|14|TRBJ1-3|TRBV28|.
CASSSTGLGNTIYF
TGTGCCAGCAGTTCTACAGGGTTGGGAAACACCATATATTTT
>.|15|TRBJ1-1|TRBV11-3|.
CASSPDGQMNTEAFF
TGTGCCAGCAGCCCCGACGGACAGATGAACACTGAAGCTTTCTTT
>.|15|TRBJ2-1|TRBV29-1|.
CSVEERVPSYNEQFF
TGCAGCGTTGAAGAGCGGGTACCCTCCTACAATGAGCAGTTCTTC
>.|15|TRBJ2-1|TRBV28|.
CASSFHGSTYNEQFF
TGTGCCAGCAGTTTTCACGGGAGTACCTACAATGAGCAGTTCTTC
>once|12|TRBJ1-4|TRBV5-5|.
CASSLEGVKLFF
TGTGCCAGCAGCCTGGAGGGGGTAAAACTGTTTTTT
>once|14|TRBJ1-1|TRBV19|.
CASGTPPFLTEAFF
TGTGCCAGTGGGACACCTCCGTTCCTCACTGAAGCTTTCTTT
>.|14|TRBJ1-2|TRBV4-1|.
CASSQAEAGDGYTF
TGCGCCAGCAGCCAAGCGGAGGCAGGGGATGGCTACACCTTC